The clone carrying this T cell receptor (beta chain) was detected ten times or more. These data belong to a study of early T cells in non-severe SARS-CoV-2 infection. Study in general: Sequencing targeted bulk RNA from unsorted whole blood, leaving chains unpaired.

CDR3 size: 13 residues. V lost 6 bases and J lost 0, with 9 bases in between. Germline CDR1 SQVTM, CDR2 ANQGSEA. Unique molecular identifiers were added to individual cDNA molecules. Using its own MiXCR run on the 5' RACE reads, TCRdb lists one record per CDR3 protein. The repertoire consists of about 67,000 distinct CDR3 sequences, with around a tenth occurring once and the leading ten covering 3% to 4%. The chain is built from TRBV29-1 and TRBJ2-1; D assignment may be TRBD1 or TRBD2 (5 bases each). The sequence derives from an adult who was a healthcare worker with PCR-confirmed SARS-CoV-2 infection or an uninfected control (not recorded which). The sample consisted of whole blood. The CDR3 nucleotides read TGCAGCGTCTGGGGGAACTCCTACAATGAGCAGTTCTTC. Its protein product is CSVWGNSYNEQFF.